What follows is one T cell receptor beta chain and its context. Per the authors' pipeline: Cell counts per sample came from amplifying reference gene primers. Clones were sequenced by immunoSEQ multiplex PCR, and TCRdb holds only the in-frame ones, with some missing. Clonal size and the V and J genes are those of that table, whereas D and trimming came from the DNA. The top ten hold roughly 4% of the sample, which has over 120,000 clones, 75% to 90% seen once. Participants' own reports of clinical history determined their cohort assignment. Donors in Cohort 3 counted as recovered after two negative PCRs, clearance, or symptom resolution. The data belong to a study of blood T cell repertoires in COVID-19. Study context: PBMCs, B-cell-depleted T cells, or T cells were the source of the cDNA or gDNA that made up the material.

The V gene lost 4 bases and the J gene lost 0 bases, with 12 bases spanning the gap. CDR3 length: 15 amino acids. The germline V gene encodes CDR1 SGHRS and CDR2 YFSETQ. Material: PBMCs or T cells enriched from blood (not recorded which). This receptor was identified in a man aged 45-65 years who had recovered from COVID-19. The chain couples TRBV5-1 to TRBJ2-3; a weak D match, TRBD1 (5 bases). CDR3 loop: CASSGAGSSTDTQYF. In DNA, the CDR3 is TGCGCCAGCAGCGGGGCTGGCTCTAGCACAGATACGCAGTATTTT.